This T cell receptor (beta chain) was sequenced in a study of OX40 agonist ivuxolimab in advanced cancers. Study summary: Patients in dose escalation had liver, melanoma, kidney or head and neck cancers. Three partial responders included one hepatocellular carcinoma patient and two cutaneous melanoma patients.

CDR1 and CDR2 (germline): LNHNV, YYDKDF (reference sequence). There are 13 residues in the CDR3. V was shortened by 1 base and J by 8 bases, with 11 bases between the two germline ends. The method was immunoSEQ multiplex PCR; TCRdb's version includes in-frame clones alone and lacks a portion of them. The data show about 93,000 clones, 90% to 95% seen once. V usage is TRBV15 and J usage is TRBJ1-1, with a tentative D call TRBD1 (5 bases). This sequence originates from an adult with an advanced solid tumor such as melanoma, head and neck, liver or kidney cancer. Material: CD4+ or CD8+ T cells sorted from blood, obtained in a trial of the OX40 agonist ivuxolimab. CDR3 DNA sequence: TGTGCCACCAGCAGAGTGGAGGGGTCAGAAGCTTTCTTT. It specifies CATSRVEGSEAFF.